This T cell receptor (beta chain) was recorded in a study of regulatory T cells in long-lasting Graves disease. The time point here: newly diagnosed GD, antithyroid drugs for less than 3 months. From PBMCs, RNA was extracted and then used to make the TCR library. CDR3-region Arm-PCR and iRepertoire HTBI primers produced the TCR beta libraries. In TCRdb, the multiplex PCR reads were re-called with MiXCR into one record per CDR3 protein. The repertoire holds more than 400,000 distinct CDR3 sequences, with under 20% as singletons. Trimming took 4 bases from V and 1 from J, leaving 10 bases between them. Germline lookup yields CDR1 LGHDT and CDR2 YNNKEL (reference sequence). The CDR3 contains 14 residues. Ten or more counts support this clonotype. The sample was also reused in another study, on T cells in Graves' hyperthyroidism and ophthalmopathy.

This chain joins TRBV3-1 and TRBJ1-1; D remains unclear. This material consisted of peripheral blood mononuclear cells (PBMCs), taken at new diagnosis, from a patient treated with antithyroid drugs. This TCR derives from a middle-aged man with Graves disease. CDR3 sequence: CASSRGPPNTEAFF. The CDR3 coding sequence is TGTGCCAGCAGCCGCGGGCCCCCGAACACTGAAGCTTTCTTT.